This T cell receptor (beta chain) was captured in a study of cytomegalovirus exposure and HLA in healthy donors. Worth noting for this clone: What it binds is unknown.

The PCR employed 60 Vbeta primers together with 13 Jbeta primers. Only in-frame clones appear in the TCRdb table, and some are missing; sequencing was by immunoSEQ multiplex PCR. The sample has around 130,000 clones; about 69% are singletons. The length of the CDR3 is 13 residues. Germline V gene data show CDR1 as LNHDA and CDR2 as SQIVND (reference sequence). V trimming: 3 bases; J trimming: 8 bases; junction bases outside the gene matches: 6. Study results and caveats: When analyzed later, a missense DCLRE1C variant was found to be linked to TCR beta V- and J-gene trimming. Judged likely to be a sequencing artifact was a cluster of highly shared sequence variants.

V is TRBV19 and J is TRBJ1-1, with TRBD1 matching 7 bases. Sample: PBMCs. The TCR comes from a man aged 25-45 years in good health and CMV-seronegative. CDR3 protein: CASSMSGGAEAFF. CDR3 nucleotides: TGTGCCAGTAGTATGTCAGGGGGTGCAGAAGCTTTCTTT.